The clone carrying this T cell receptor (beta chain) was detected only once. The antigen remains unidentified. The entry originates in a study of T cell responses to AZD1222 COVID-19 vaccine. General study results and limits: Clonal diversity was possibly underestimated, and white British individuals and females predominated among donors.

Trimming left V 4 bases short and J 2 bases short, with 12 bases between. From germline, CDR1 is SEHNR and CDR2 FQNEAQ (reference sequence). CDR3 length: 14 amino acids. Sequenced by immunoSEQ multiplex PCR; TCRdb stores in-frame clones only, minus some. The sample has fewer than 200,000 clones, approximately 88% seen once. This TCR was recovered from an adult who received the AZD1222 COVID-19 vaccine. The chain links TRBV7-9 to TRBJ2-7; maybe TRBD1 (6 bases). This specimen consisted of peripheral blood, obtained 28 days after the second AZD1222 dose. The CDR3 nucleotides are TGTGCCAGCAGCTCTACAGACAGGCCCTACGAGCAGTACTTC. Translation: CASSSTDRPYEQYF.